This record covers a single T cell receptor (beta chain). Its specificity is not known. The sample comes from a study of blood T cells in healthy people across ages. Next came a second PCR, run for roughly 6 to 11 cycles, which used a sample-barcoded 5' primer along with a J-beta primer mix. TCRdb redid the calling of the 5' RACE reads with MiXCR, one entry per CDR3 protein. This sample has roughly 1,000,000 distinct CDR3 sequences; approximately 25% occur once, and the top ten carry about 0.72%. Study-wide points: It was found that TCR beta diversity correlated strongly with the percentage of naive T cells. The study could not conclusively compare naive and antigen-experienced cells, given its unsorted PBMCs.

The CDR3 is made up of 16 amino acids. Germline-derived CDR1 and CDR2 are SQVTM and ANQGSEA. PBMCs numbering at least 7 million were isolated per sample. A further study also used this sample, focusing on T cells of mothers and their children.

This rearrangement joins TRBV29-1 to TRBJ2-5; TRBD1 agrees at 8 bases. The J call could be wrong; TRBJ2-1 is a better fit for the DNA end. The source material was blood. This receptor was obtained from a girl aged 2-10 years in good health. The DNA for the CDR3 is TGCAGCGTTGAAGACTCAGGGGGCGTGCCATTCAATGAGCAGTTCTTC. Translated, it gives CSVEDSGGVPFNEQFF.